This T cell receptor beta chain was observed in a study of cytotoxic CD8 clonotypes in ibrutinib-treated CLL. This clone was picked up one time. The CDR3 extends over 15 amino acids. Germline CDR1 is SGHTA and CDR2 is FQGTGA. V was cut by 5 bases and J by 5 bases, with 15 bases left in between. Produced via immunoSEQ multiplex PCR; TCRdb's table is partial and in-frame only. The table includes 90,000 to 100,000 clones, about 72% detected once. Specimen: PBMCs, collected after 12 months of ibrutinib treatment. The chain uses TRBV7-3 and TRBJ2-2, with a weak D call TRBD2 (6 bases). The sequence derives from a human donor with chronic lymphocytic leukemia. The CDR3 reads CASSDLGGRTGELFF. The CDR3 nucleotides read TGTGCCAGCAGCGATCTGGGAGGACGAACCGGGGAGCTGTTTTTT. Full variable domain (outside the CDR3, taken from reference TRBV7-3 and TRBJ2-2): GAGVSQTPSNKVTEKGKYVELRCDPISGHTALYWYRQSLGQGPEFLIYFQGTGAADDSGLPNDRFFAVRPEGSVSTLKIQRTERGDSAVYLCASSDLGGRTGELFFGEGSRLTVL.